This passage covers 8 T cell receptor beta chains from one sample sequenced in a study of T-cell reconstitution after alpha-beta-depleted transplantation in children. Unique molecular identifiers were used in preparing the TCRbeta library. TCRdb recomputed calls from the PCR reads with MiXCR, one row per CDR3 protein. The sample includes roughly 160,000 distinct CDR3 sequences, over 8.5% seen only once; the top ten take approximately 13%. The material sequenced was PBMCs, taken before TCRalphabeta/CD19-depleted stem cell transplant. The receptors here all came from a boy aged 2 to 9 with acute myeloid leukemia, due to receive a stem cell transplant.

This clonotype has ten or more counts. The rearrangement uses TRBV15 and TRBJ2-3, with a weak D call TRBD1 (5 bases). Trimming shortened V by 0 bases and J by 2 bases, and 15 bases separated the two germline ends. Germline-derived CDR1 and CDR2 are LNHNV and YYDKDF (reference sequence). The CDR3 is 17 amino acids. For the CDR3, the DNA is TGTGCCACCAGCAGAGACGTGGGCTCCAGGGACACAGATACGCAGTATTTT. Its translation: CATSRDVGSRDTDTQYF.

The chain links TRBV20-1 to TRBJ2-3; a weak D match, TRBD2 (7 bases). V was pared by 6 bases and J by 2 bases, with 15 bases between. The CDR3 is 14 residues long. Per germline, CDR1 DFQATT and CDR2 SNEGSKA (reference sequence). The DNA for the CDR3 is TGCAGTGCCCTGCCGGGGGGCCCCACAGATACGCAGTATTTT. Protein: CSALPGGPTDTQYF.

This clonotype was picked up many times. The gene calls are TRBV27 and TRBJ2-7; 8 positions agree with TRBD1. V lost 2 bases and J lost 2; bases outside the gene matches: 5. Germline V gives CDR1 MNHEY, CDR2 SMNVEV (reference sequence). The CDR3 length is 15 residues. DNA of the CDR3: TGTGCCAGCAGTTTACGGCCCAGGGGGCCCTACGAGCAGTACTTC. Protein sequence: CASSLRPRGPYEQYF.

This clonotype was counted at least ten times. Here the CDR3 reads CSAALRGGAKNIQYF. The CDR3 region has the DNA TGCAGTGCGGCGTTGAGAGGGGGGGCCAAAAACATTCAGTACTTC. This sequence joins TRBV20-1 and TRBJ2-4; D may match TRBD1 or TRBD2 (6 bases each). Germline CDR1 DFQATT, CDR2 SNEGSKA (reference sequence). CDR3 length: 15 amino acids. Trimming pared 6 bases from V and 1 base from J, leaving 16 bases between.

This clonotype appeared many times. The junction does not match germline at one end; this may be a read error. The rearrangement links TRBV28 to TRBJ2-7, with D unresolved. The germline V gene has CDR1 MDHEN and CDR2 SYDVKM. This CDR3 is built from 10 residues. The CDR3 region has the DNA TGTGCCAGCAGCTTATACGAGCAGTACTTC. It yields the protein CASSLYEQYF.

This sequence joins TRBV3-1 and TRBJ2-1; D might be TRBD2 (5 bases). Between the trimmed V and J ends, which lost 11 bases and 7 bases, there was a span of 33 bases. Germline CDR1 LGHDT, CDR2 YNNKEL (reference sequence). The CDR3 loop spans 18 amino acids. In DNA form, the CDR3 reads TGTGCCTGCTGCCAAGAGGTCTCTTGGCGGGCGGCTGGGAATGAGCAGTTCTTC. Its translation is CACCQEVSWRAAGNEQFF.

This clonotype appeared many times. This sequence joins TRBV20-1 and TRBJ2-7, with D hard to call. The V end lost 5 bases, the J end lost 1 base, and 15 bases lay between the germline ends. The CDR3 is made up of 14 amino acids. Germline lookup yields CDR1 DFQATT and CDR2 SNEGSKA (reference sequence). The CDR3 loop reads CSALEEDVSYEQYF. CDR3 DNA sequence: TGCAGTGCTTTAGAAGAGGATGTGTCCTACGAGCAGTACTTC.

At least ten counts were recorded for this clonotype. The rearrangement links TRBV3-1 to TRBJ1-1; D ambiguous. The length of the CDR3 is 16 residues. CDR1 LGHDT and CDR2 YNNKEL come from the germline V gene (reference sequence). Trimming shortened V by 0 bases and J by 8 bases, and 19 bases separated the two germline ends. The CDR3 sequence is CASSQEVWLTPGEAFF. The CDR3 coding sequence is TGTGCCAGCAGCCAAGAGGTGTGGTTAACCCCCGGGGAAGCTTTCTTT.